A single TCR beta chain is shown here with its context. Per the authors' pipeline: Estimates of nucleated cell counts were drawn from the amplification of reference gene primers. Assay used: immunoSEQ multiplex PCR; TCRdb lists only in-frame clones, some missing. V, J and clone size are those of that table, while D and trimming were read from the DNA. The sample includes about 150,000 clones, around 80% of them seen just once. This sample is drawn from a study of blood T cell repertoires in COVID-19. Study-wide background: COVID-19 samples, acute and convalescent, were from the United States, Italy and Spain. The analysed material was cDNA or gDNA that came from T cells, B-cell-depleted T cells, or PBMCs.

The CDR3 sequence is 15 residues long. V lost 2 bases and J lost 4, with 12 bases in between. Germline V gives CDR1 LNHDA, CDR2 SQIVND (reference sequence). Sequencing was performed on peripheral blood. The receptor comes from a woman in her 50s with acute or convalescent COVID-19. The chain joins TRBV19 to TRBJ1-5; weak D call: TRBD1 (5 bases). For the CDR3, the DNA is TGTGCCAGTAGTATACCCGGGCAGGGAAATCAGCCCCAGCATTTT. Translating it yields CASSIPGQGNQPQHF. Combining the CDR3 with reference TRBV19 and TRBJ1-5 gives the whole variable domain DGGITQSPKYLFRKEGQNVTLSCEQNLNHDAMYWYRQDPGQGLRLIYYSQIVNDFQKGDIAEGYSVSREKKESFPLTVTSAQKNPTAFYLCASSIPGQGNQPQHFGDGTRLSIL.